This entry lists 14 T cell receptor beta chains sequenced from one sample in a study of shared clonotypes between healthy human individuals. Generated by immunoSEQ multiplex PCR, the TCRdb table keeps only in-frame clones and is missing some. The sample consists of 1.5 million to 1.9 million clones, 95% to 99% of them appearing once. Sequencing input: naive CD4+ T cells sorted from blood. Specified subset: CD45RA+ positively selected. The receptors stem from a man between 25 and 39 years old in good health.

The chain joins TRBV6-1 to TRBJ2-2; D is possibly TRBD2 (5 bases). The CDR3 runs 14 residues. Germline V gives CDR1 MNHNS, CDR2 SASEGT. Trimming took 9 bases from V and 5 from J, leaving 16 bases between them. As DNA, the CDR3 is TGTGCCAGTACCGGACTTAGAAGGACCGGGGAGCTGTTTTTT. Encoded protein: CASTGLRRTGELFF.

The V call is TRBV19, the J call TRBJ2-7, with D maybe TRBD1 (5 bases). Trimming stripped 4 bases from V and 3 bases from J, with 13 bases between. This CDR3 contains 14 residues. The germline CDR1 and CDR2 sequences are LNHDA and SQIVND (reference sequence). The CDR3 nucleotides are TGTGCCAGTAGTAAGGGGCAAGGTGGCTACGAGCAGTACTTC. Its translation: CASSKGQGGYEQYF.

The CDR3 is CASSSPSMPQHF. CDR3 DNA sequence: TGTGCCAGCAGCTCTCCCAGCATGCCCCAGCATTTT. This chain connects TRBV28 to TRBJ1-5; D unclear. Trimming cost V 6 bases and J 9 bases, with 12 bases left between them. CDR1 is MDHEN and CDR2 is SYDVKM in the germline V gene. CDR3 size: 12 residues.

CDR3 sequence (DNA): TGCGCCAGCAGTCAACGCGACCTGACGAGAAACGAGCAGTACTTC. Amino acids: CASSQRDLTRNEQYF. The rearrangement uses TRBV23-1 and TRBJ2-7; D gene ambiguous. TRBV23-1 counts as an open reading frame of uncertain function. With 2 bases removed from V and 5 bases from J, the gap between germline ends came to 16 bases. CDR3 size: 15 residues.

Comments on this clone: Other nucleotide sequences in the sample specify the same CDR3. This chain connects TRBV18 to TRBJ2-1, with D hard to call. V dropped 2 bases and J dropped 4 bases, with 6 bases sitting between them. The length of the CDR3 is 13 residues. From germline, CDR1 is KGHSH and CDR2 LQKENI. CDR3 nucleotide sequence: TGTGCCAGCTCACCAGGATTTTACAATGAGCAGTTCTTC. It encodes CASSPGFYNEQFF.

This chain joins TRBV27 and TRBJ1-1; D is possibly TRBD1 (5 bases). Trimming cost V 1 base and J 0 bases, with 24 bases left between them. There are 20 residues in the CDR3. Germline V gives CDR1 MNHEY, CDR2 SMNVEV (reference sequence). DNA for the CDR3: TGTGCCAGCAGTTTATTTAGCGTCGGTGGGCACACAGGTTTGAACACTGAAGCTTTCTTT. It is translated as CASSLFSVGGHTGLNTEAFF.

This chain connects TRBV11-2 to TRBJ2-2, with unresolved D. Per the germline V gene, CDR1 is SGHAT and CDR2 is FQNNGV. V lost 3 bases, J lost 1 base, and 6 bases lay in between. The CDR3 totals 14 residues. CDR3 nucleotides: TGTGCCAGCAGCTTCCGTGGGAACACCGGGGAGCTGTTTTTT. Translating gives CASSFRGNTGELFF.

The CDR3 here is CASSYGSPGGTEAFF. In DNA form, the CDR3 reads TGTGCCAGCAGTTACGGGTCACCGGGGGGCACTGAAGCTTTCTTT. This rearrangement joins TRBV6-5 to TRBJ1-1, with a possible D match to TRBD1 (5 bases). V gave up 2 bases and J gave up 4 bases, with 14 bases separating them. The CDR3 covers 15 residues. CDR1 is MNHEY and CDR2 is SVGAGI in the germline V gene.

This clone was seen just once. The CDR3 here is CASSVQGLAGGTYFNEQFF. Here the CDR3 DNA reads TGTGCCAGCAGTGTTCAAGGACTAGCGGGAGGCACGTATTTCAATGAGCAGTTCTTC. This chain joins TRBV6-1 and TRBJ2-1; 14 bases map to TRBD2. Per germline, CDR1 MNHNS and CDR2 SASEGT. The V and J ends lost 4 bases and 6 bases, in that order; junction bases with no gene match: 14. The CDR3 is made up of 19 amino acids.

This chain joins TRBV5-5 and TRBJ2-3; D uncertain. The length of the CDR3 is 11 residues. Germline lookup yields CDR1 SGHKS and CDR2 YYEKEE (reference sequence). Trimming shortened V by 1 base and J by 6 bases, and 3 bases separated the two germline ends. CDR3 bases: TGTGCCAGCAGCTTGTCGGATACGCAGTATTTT. Amino acids: CASSLSDTQYF.

This sequence joins TRBV7-9 and TRBJ1-4, with 10 positions matching TRBD1. The CDR3 extends over 14 amino acids. Germline loops: CDR1 SEHNR, CDR2 FQNEAQ (reference sequence). J gave up 7 bases and V 5 bases, and 4 bases lay outside the gene matches. CDR3 sequence reads: CASSRDRGFEKLFF. The CDR3 DNA reads as TGTGCCAGCAGCCGGGACAGGGGTTTTGAAAAACTGTTTTTT.

The rearrangement links TRBV5-1 to TRBJ2-3; D may be TRBD1 (6 bases). The CDR3 totals 19 residues. V was clipped by 0 bases and J by 6 bases, with 26 bases between them. Looked up from germline, CDR1 is SGHRS and CDR2 is YFSETQ. CDR3 sequence reads: CASSLVGGGRTSYSDTQYF. The CDR3 DNA reads as TGCGCCAGCAGCTTGGTTGGGGGCGGACGGACCTCATACAGTGATACGCAGTATTTT.

V usage is TRBV10-3 and J usage is TRBJ1-1; no clear D. The V and J ends lost 2 bases and 7 bases respectively, with 8 bases between them. Germline V gene sequence: CDR1 ENHRY, CDR2 SYGVKD. The CDR3 consists of 12 residues. The CDR3 DNA reads as TGTGCCATCAGTGAGCAGACAAATGAAGCTTTCTTT. This translates into CAISEQTNEAFF.

The J gene is TRBJ1-5, the V gene TRBV19, with D possibly TRBD1 on 5 matching bases. CDR1 and CDR2 from the germline V gene are LNHDA and SQIVND (reference sequence). This CDR3 contains 14 residues. V was pared by 3 bases and J by 2 bases, with 8 bases between. The CDR3 sequence: CASSMAGRNQPQHF. DNA for the CDR3: TGTGCCAGTAGTATGGCGGGGCGCAATCAGCCCCAGCATTTT.